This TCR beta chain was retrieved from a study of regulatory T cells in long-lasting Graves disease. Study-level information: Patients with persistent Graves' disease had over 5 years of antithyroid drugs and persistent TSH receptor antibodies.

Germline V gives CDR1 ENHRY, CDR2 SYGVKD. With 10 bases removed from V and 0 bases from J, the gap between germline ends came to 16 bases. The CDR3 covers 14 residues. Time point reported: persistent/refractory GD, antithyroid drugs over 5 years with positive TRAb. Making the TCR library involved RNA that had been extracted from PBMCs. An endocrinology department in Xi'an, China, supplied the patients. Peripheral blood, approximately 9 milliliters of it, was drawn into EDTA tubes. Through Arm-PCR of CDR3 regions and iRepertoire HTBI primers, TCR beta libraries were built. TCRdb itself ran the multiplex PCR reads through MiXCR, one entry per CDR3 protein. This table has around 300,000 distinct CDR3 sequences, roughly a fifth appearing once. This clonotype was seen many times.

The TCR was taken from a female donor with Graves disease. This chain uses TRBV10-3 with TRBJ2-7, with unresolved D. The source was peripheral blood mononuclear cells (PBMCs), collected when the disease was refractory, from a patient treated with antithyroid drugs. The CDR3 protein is CATTAQPSSYEQYF. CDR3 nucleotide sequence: TGTGCCACTACTGCTCAGCCCAGCTCCTACGAGCAGTACTTC.